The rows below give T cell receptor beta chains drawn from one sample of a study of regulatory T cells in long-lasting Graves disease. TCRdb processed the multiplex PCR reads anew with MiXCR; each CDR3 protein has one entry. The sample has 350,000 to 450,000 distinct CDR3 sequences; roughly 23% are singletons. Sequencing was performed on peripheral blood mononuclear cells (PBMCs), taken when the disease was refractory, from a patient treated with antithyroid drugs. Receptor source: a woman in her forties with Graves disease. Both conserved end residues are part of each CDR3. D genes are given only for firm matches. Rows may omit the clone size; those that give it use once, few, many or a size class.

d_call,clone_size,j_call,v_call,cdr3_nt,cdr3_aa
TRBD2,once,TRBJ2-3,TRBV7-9,TGTGCCAGCAGGCGAGCCAGCGGGAGGGCAGATAGCACAGATACGCAGTATTTT,CASRRASGRADSTDTQYF
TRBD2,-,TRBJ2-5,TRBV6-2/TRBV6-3,TGTGCCAGCAGTGAAAAGGGACTAGAAGAGACCCAGTACTTC,CASSEKGLEETQYF
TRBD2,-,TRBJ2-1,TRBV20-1,TGCAGTGCTAGAGGGGCTACTAGCGCCACCTTCTTC,CSARGATSATFF
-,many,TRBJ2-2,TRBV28,TGTGCCAGCAGTTTATATCGCCCCGGGGAGCTGTTTTTT,CASSLYRPGELFF
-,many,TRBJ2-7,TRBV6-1,TGTGCCAGCAGTGAAGTTCTCAGGACGTCCTACGAGCAGTACTTC,CASSEVLRTSYEQYF
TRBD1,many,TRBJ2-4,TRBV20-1,TGCAGTGCTCGGACAGGAAGCAAAAACATTCAGTACTTC,CSARTGSKNIQYF
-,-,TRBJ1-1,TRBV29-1,TGCAGCGTTGCATTTGGGGCCGATGGGAGCACTGGAGCTTTCTTT,CSVAFGADGSTGAFF
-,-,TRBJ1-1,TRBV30,TGTGCCTGGGAACAGGGCCCAATGAACACTGAAGCTTTCTTT,CAWEQGPMNTEAFF
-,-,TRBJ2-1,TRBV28,TGTGCCAGCAGGGCCTCGGCAGATTACAATGAGCAGTTCTTC,CASRASADYNEQFF
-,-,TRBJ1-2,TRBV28,TGTGCCAGCACTCTCGGCAGGAGTTCGGGCTACACCTTC,CASTLGRSSGYTF
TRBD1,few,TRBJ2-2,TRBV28,TGTGCCAGCAGTTTCGGGACAGGCAACACCGGGGAGCTGTTTTTT,CASSFGTGNTGELFF
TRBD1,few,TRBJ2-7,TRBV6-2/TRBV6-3,TGTGCCAGCACCAGGGCCGGACAGGGCTACGAGCAGTACTTC,CASTRAGQGYEQYF
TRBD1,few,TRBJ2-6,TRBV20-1,TGCAGTGCTCCCGGACAGGGGGCTACTTCTGGGGCCAACGTCCTGACTTTC,CSAPGQGATSGANVLTF
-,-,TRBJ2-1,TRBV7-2,TGTGCCAGCAGCGCAACAGCGTTTCAGGATGAGCAGTTCTTC,CASSATAFQDEQFF
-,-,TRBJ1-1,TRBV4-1,TGCGCCAGCAGCCAAGGACCTAAAGGGATGAACACTGAAGCTTTCTTT,CASSQGPKGMNTEAFF
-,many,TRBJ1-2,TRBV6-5,TGTGCCAGCAGTTCGGTCGTCGGCGGCTATGGCTACACCTTC,CASSSVVGGYGYTF
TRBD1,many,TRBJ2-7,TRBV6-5,TGTGCCAGCAGTTACTCTAAACCCGGGACAGCGTCCTACGAGCAGTACTTC,CASSYSKPGTASYEQYF
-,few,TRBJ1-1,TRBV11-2,TGTGCCAGCAGCTTAGCTTGGTGGAACACTGAAGCTTTCTTT,CASSLAWWNTEAFF
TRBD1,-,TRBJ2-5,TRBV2,TGTGCCAGCAGCGACAGGGCGGAGACCCAGTACTTC,CASSDRAETQYF
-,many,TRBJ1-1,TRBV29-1,TGCAGCGCGACCGGGGGGACTGAAGCTTTCTTT,CSATGGTEAFF
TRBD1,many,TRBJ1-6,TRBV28,TGTGCCAGCAGTTCGGACAGGTTGGGTTCACCCCTCCACTTT,CASSSDRLGSPLHF
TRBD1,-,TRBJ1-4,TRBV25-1,TGTGCCAGCAGTGACAGCCAGGGGGCCGGGGAAAAACTGTTTTTT,CASSDSQGAGEKLFF
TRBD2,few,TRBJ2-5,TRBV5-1,TGCGCCAGCAGCTTGGTCCTAGCGGGACTCCAAGAGACCCAGTACTTC,CASSLVLAGLQETQYF
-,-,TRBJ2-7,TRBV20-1,TGCAGTGCCTACAGAAGCGGACCCCCCTACGAGCAGTACTTC,CSAYRSGPPYEQYF
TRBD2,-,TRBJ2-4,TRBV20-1,TGCAGTGCTCCCTATGCGCGGGAGATATGGGCCAAAAACATTCAGTACTTC,CSAPYAREIWAKNIQYF
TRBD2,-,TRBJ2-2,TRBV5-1,TGTGCCAGCAAATGGGGTGTAGCGGGAGACGCCGGGGAGCTGTTTTTT,CASKWGVAGDAGELFF
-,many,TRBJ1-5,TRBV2,TGTGCCAGCAGTGAAGGGATACTCCCGTTGGGCAATCAGCCCCAGCATTTT,CASSEGILPLGNQPQHF
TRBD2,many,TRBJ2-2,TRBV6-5,TGTGCCAGCAGTTACGCGGGAGGGAGGAACACCGGGGAGCTGTTTTTT,CASSYAGGRNTGELFF
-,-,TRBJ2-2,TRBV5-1,TGCGCCAGCTCCAGGGGAAACGCGAACACCGGGGAGCTGTTTTTT,CASSRGNANTGELFF
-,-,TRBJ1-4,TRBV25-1,TGTGCCAGCAGTGAATCGGGGAGGTCTTCAACTAATGAAAAACTGTTTTTT,CASSESGRSSTNEKLFF
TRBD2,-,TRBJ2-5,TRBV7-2,TGTGCCAGCAGCTTGACTAGCGGGGATCAAGAGACCCAGTACTTC,CASSLTSGDQETQYF
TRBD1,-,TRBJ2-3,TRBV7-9,TGTGCCAGCGGATGGACAGGAGGCACAGATACGCAGTATTTT,CASGWTGGTDTQYF
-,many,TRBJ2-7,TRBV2,TGTGCCAGCAGATCTGACAGGGAGGGTAAGCAGTACTTC,CASRSDREGKQYF
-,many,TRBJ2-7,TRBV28,TGTGCCAGCAGTTTTGGGGGGGGCGGACCCTACGAGCAGTACTTC,CASSFGGGGPYEQYF
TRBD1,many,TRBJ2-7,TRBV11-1,TGTGCCAGCAGCCATACCGGGACAGGGACCGAGCAGTACTTC,CASSHTGTGTEQYF
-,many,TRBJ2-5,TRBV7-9,TGTGCCAGCAGCTCGGTCGCGCCCCAAGAGACCCAGTACTTC,CASSSVAPQETQYF
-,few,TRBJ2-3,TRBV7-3,TGTGCCAGCAGCTTCTCGGGGGGCACAGATACGCAGTATTTT,CASSFSGGTDTQYF
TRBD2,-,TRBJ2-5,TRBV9,TGTGCCAGCAGCCCTCGGGCACGGGGGGGAGAGACCCAGTACTTC,CASSPRARGGETQYF
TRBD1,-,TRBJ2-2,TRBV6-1,TGTGCCAGCAGCCCCCAAGGACAGGGAAGGACCGGGGAGCTGTTTTTT,CASSPQGQGRTGELFF
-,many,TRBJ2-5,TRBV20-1,TGCAGTGCTAGAGACTGGGCGGAGACCCAGTACTTC,CSARDWAETQYF
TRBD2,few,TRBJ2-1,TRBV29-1,TGCAGCGTTGAAAGGGAGGGACGGAAGGCGAATGAGCAGTTCTTC,CSVEREGRKANEQFF
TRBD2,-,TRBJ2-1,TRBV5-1,TGCGCCAGCTGGGAGGGGACTAGCGGGGACTACAATGAGCAGTTCTTC,CASWEGTSGDYNEQFF
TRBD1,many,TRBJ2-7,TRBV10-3,TGTGCCATCAGTTGGAACAGGGGAGAGGCGGTGCAGTACTTC,CAISWNRGEAVQYF
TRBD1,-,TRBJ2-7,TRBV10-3,TGTGCCACCCAAGACAGGGCCCACGAGCAGTACTTC,CATQDRAHEQYF
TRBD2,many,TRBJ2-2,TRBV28,TGTGCCAGTGGACTAGATCCAACCGGGGAGCTGTTTTTT,CASGLDPTGELFF
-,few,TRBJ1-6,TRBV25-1,TGTGCCAGCCCGCTCCCCCTCCACTTT,CASPLPLHF
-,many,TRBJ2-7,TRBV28,TGTGCCAGCAGCCCTCAACGGATCATCTACGAGCAGTACTTC,CASSPQRIIYEQYF
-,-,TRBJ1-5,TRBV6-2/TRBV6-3,TGTGCCAGCAGTCCCTGGCCCGGGGTTCATCAGCCCCAGCATTTT,CASSPWPGVHQPQHF
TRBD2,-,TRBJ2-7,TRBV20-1,TGCAGTGCTACTCGATCCCAGGCGGGAGTTCGCTACGAGCAGTACTTC,CSATRSQAGVRYEQYF
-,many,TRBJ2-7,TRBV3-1,TGTGCCAGCAGCAACGACTACTCCTACGAGCAGTACTTC,CASSNDYSYEQYF
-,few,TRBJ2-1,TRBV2,TGTGCCAGCAGGGGGAACTACAATGAGCAGTTCTTC,CASRGNYNEQFF
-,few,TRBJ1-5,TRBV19,TGTGCCAGTGGGCCCGCGGGAAATCAGCCCCAGCATTTT,CASGPAGNQPQHF
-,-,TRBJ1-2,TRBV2,TGTGCCAGCAGTTGGGTGTATCTAAAGGGCTACACCTTC,CASSWVYLKGYTF
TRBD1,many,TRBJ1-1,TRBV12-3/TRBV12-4,TGTGCCAGCAGTCGGACAGGGAGGGGGATAGGTGGCACTGAAGCTTTCTTT,CASSRTGRGIGGTEAFF
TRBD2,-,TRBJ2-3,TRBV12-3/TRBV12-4,TGTGCCAGTTTGGGCCCGGGACTAGCGGGCCGCACAGATACGCAGTATTTT,CASLGPGLAGRTDTQYF